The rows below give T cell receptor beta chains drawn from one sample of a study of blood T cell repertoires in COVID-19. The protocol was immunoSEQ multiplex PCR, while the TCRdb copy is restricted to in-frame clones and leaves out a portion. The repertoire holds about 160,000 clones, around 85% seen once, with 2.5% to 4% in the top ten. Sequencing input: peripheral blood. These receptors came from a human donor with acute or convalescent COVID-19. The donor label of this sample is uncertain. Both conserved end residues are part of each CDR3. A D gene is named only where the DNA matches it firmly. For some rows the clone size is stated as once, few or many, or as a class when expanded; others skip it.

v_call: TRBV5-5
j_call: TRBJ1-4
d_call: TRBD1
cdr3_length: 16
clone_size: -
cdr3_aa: CASSQGQGGTNEKLFF
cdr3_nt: TGTGCCAGCAGCCAGGGACAGGGAGGAACTAATGAAAAACTGTTTTTT

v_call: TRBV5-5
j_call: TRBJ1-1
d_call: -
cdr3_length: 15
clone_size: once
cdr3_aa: CASSLAGLRNTEAFF
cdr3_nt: TGTGCCAGCAGCTTGGCCGGGTTGCGGAACACTGAAGCTTTCTTT

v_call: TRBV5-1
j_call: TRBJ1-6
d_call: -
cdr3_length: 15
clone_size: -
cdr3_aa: CASRLTGTDNSPLHF
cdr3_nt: TGCGCCAGCAGACTAACAGGGACGGATAATTCACCCCTCCACTTT

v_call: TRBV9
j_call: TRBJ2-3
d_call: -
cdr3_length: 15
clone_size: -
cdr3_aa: CASSVESGRTDTQYF
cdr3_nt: TGTGCCAGCAGCGTAGAAAGCGGGCGCACAGATACGCAGTATTTT

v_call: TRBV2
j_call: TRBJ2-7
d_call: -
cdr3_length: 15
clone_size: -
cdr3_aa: CASSGGQGTFDEQYF
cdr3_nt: TGTGCCAGCAGTGGTGGGCAGGGGACATTCGACGAGCAGTACTTC

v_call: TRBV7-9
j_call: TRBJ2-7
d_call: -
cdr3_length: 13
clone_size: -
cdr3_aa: CASSLELLPEQYF
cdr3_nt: TGTGCCAGCAGCTTAGAACTACTCCCCGAGCAGTACTTC

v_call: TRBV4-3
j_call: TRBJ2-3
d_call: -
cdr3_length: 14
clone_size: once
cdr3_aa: CASSPGGAGDTQYF
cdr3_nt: TGCGCCAGCAGCCCCGGGGGAGCTGGAGATACGCAGTATTTT

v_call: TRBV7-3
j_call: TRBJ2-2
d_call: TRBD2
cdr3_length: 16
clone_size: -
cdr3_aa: CASSLSGGQVTGELFF
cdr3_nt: TGTGCCAGCAGCCTAAGCGGGGGGCAGGTCACCGGGGAGCTGTTTTTT

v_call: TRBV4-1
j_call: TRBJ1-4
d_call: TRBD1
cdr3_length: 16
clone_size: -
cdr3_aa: CASSQGDRSTNEKLFF
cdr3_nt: TGCGCCAGCAGCCAAGGGGACAGGTCAACTAATGAAAAACTGTTTTTT

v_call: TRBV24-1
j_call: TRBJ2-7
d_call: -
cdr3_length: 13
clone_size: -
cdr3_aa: CATSDRFSYEQYF
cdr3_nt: TGTGCCACCAGTGACCGGTTCTCCTACGAGCAGTACTTC

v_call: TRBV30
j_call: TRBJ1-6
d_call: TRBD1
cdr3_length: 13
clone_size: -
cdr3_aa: CAWAGTGDSPLHF
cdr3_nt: TGTGCCTGGGCCGGGACAGGGGATTCACCCCTCCACTTT

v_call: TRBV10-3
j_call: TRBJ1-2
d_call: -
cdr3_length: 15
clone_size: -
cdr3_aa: CAINSLRGGVHGYTF
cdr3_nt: TGTGCCATCAACAGCCTCAGGGGAGGGGTTCATGGCTACACCTTC

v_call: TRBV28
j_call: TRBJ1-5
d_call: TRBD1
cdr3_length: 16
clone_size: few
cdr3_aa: CASRNPGGAGGQPQHF
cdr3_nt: TGTGCCAGCAGGAACCCAGGGGGAGCTGGGGGTCAGCCCCAGCATTTT

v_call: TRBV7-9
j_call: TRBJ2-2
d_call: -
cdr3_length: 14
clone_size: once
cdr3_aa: CASSPPRNTGELFF
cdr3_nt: TGTGCCAGCAGCCCCCCCCGGAACACCGGGGAGCTGTTTTTT

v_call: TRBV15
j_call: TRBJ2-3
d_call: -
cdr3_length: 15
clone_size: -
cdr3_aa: CATSRDRSYTDTQYF
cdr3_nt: TGTGCCACCAGCAGAGATCGGAGTTACACAGATACGCAGTATTTT

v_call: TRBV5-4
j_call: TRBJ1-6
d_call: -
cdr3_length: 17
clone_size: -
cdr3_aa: CASSSPSESSYNSPLHF
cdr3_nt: TGTGCCAGCAGCTCCCCCTCGGAGAGCTCCTATAATTCACCCCTCCACTTT

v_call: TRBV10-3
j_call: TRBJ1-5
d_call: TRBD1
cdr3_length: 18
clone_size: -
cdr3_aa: CAISERDRVPGSNQPQHF
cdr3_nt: TGTGCCATCAGCGAGCGGGACAGGGTCCCCGGTAGCAATCAGCCCCAGCATTTT

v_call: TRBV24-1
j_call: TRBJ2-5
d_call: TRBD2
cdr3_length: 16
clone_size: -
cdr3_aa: CATSDSIRGGQETQYF
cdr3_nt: TGTGCCACCAGTGATTCAATAAGGGGAGGGCAAGAGACCCAGTACTTC

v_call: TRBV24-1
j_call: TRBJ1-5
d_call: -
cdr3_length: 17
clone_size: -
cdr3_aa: CATSDSFGGIGHQPQHF
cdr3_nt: TGTGCCACCAGTGATTCATTCGGAGGGATAGGTCATCAGCCCCAGCATTTT

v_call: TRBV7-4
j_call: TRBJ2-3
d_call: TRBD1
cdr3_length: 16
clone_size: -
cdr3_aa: CASSIGTGGSPDTQYF
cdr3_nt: TGTGCCAGCAGCATCGGGACAGGGGGATCTCCAGATACGCAGTATTTT

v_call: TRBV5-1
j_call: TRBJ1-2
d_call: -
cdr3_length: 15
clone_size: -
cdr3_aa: CASSLGAGGSYGYTF
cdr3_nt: TGCGCCAGCAGCTTGGGGGCGGGGGGCAGCTATGGCTACACCTTC

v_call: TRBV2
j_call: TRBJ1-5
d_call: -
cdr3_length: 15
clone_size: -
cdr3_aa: CASSVGQLSNQPQHF
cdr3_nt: TGTGCCAGCAGTGTTGGACAGCTTAGCAATCAGCCCCAGCATTTT

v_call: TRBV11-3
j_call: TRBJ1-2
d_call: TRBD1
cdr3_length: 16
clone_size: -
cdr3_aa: CASSGQGTGNNYGYTF
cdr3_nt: TGTGCCAGCAGCGGACAAGGGACAGGCAACAACTATGGCTACACCTTC

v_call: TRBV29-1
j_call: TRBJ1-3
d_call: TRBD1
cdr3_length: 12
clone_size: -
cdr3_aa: CSVEGTGNTIYF
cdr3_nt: TGCAGCGTTGAAGGGACAGGGAACACCATATATTTT

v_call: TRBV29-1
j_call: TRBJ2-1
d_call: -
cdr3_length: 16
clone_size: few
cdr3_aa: CSVEDPAAGNQYEQFF
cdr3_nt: TGCAGCGTTGAAGATCCTGCCGCAGGGAATCAATACGAGCAGTTCTTC

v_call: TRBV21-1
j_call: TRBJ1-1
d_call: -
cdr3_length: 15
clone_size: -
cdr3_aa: CASKKKPGLNTEAFF
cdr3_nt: TGTGCCAGCAAAAAGAAACCAGGCCTGAACACTGAAGCTTTCTTT

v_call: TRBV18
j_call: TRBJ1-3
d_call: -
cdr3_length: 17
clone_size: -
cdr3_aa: CASSPRGSKGSGNTIYF
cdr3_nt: TGTGCCAGCTCACCACGAGGGTCCAAAGGCTCTGGAAACACCATATATTTT

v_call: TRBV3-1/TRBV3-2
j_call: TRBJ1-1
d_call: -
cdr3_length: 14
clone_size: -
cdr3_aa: CASSLRVSDTEAFF
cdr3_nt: TGTGCCAGCAGCCTCAGGGTGAGCGACACTGAAGCTTTCTTT

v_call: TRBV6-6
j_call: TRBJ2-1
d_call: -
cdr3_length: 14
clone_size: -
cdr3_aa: CASSRDTSYNEQFF
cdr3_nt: TGTGCCAGCAGTCGGGACACCTCCTACAATGAGCAGTTCTTC

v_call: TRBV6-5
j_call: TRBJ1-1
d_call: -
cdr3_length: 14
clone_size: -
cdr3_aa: CASSYSQRNTEAFF
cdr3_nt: TGTGCCAGCAGTTACTCGCAGCGAAACACTGAAGCTTTCTTT

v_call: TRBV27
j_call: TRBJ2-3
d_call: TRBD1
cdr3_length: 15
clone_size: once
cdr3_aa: CASSKNRGQSDTQYF
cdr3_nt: TGTGCCAGCAGTAAGAACAGGGGGCAATCAGATACGCAGTATTTT

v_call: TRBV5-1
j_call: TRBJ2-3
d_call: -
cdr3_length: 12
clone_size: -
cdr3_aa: CASSPPTDTQYF
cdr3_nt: TGCGCCAGCAGCCCTCCCACAGATACGCAGTATTTT

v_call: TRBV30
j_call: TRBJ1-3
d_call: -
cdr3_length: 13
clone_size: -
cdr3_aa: CAWSGGFGNTIYF
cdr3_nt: TGTGCCTGGAGTGGCGGTTTTGGAAACACCATATATTTT

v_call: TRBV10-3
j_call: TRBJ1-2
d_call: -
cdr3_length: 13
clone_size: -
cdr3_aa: CATSQGPNYGYTF
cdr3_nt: TGTGCCACGTCACAGGGTCCCAACTATGGCTACACCTTC